Below, 2 T cell receptor beta chains from the same sample are listed, as sequenced in a study of cytomegalovirus exposure and HLA in healthy donors. Both 60 Vbeta primers and 13 Jbeta primers went into the PCR. Using immunoSEQ multiplex PCR, the repertoire was profiled, and TCRdb retains in-frame clones only, with some absent. There are approximately 22,000 clones in the sample; 65% to 85% occur only once, and roughly 6.8% lies in the top ten. Sequenced: PBMCs. These receptors came from a man in his sixties in good health and CMV-seronegative.

This clone appeared once. The chain is built from TRBV29-1 and TRBJ2-1, with 7 bases lining up with TRBD1. The V gene's germline CDR1 is SQVTM and CDR2 ANQGSEA. V was pared by 6 bases and J by 6 bases, with 5 bases of the junction left unmatched. The CDR3 extends over 12 amino acids. The CDR3 DNA reads TGCAGCGTCGACAGGGAAGGCAATGAGCAGTTCTTC. It is translated as CSVDREGNEQFF.

A few counts support this clone. The J gene is TRBJ2-7, the V gene TRBV28; D is perhaps TRBD2 (5 bases). From germline, CDR1 is MDHEN and CDR2 SYDVKM. This CDR3 region has 15 residues. V shed 1 base and J shed 2 bases, with 12 bases lying between them. CDR3 sequence: CASSLFGMGTYEQYF. CDR3 bases: TGTGCCAGCAGTTTATTCGGGATGGGGACCTACGAGCAGTACTTC.